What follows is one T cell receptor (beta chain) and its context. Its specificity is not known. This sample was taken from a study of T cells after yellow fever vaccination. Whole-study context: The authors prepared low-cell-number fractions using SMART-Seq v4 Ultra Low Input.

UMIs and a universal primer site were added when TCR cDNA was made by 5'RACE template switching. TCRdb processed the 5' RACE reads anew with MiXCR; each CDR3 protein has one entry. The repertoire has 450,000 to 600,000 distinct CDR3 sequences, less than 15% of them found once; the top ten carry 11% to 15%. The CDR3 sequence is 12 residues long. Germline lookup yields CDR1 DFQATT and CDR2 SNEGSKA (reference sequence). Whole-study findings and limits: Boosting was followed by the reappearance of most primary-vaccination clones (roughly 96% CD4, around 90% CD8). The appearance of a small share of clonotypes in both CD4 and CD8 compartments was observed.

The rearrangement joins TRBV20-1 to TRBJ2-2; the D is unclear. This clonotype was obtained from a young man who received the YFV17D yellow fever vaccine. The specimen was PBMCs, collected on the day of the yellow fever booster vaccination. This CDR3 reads CGTLPGTGELFF. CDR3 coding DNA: TGCGGAACCCTTCCGGGCACCGGGGAGCTGTTTTTT.